The entry below gives a single TCR beta chain sequence along with its context. The specificity of this receptor is unknown. The sample holds no much larger clone one base away, and base qualities are not on file. The immunoSEQ hsTCRB v3.0 assay was used at survey level resolution to sequence the TRB variable region. TRB sequencing targeted a depth of about 40,000-55,000 T-cell genomes per sample. Pooled TRB libraries were sequenced on an Illumina MiSeq with a v3 150-cycle kit. Turning to the authors' computational methods: Analysis of repertoires was carried out in R inside a reproducible Nextflow workflow spanning QC, data transformation and analysis. LymphoSeq2, an R package for exploring AIRR-Seq data, was used to implement the custom analyses. After excluding a few samples that yielded fewer than 5000 total TRB sequences, approximately 170 HIV repertoires remained for analysis. Among the roughly 190 retained HIV repertoires, more than 55 were collected before ART initiation and 120 to 140 after ART initiation. Each repertoire was downsampled to 5000 TRB nucleotide sequences, and summary statistics were averaged across 100 downsampling iterations. The analysis kept only TRB sequences whose CDR3 regions were at least seven amino acids long. A Shannon entropy-derived clonality score and the Gini coefficient were used to measure diversity. In repertoire networks, the top 5000 CDR3 amino acid sequences were linked whenever an edit distance of one separated two sequences. GLIPH2 predicted antigen specificity groups and MHC restriction for TRB CDR3 amino acid sequences. To flag known associations with CMV, EBV, HIV or tissue antigens, CDR3 amino acid sequences were compared against VDJdb and McPAS-TCR. Pre-ART, post-ART and control groups were compared with Wilcoxon signed-rank tests and Holm-Bonferroni correction. TCRdb limited this immuneACCESS table to in-frame rearrangements with V and J called. A share of clones is missing; checked studies link under half to unresolved V genes, and the rest is unexplained. Clone size and V and J calls were adopted from that table, with D and trimming inferred from the DNA. This sample comprises 11,000 to 15,000 clones, roughly 80% of them detected only once. Approximately 16% of the sample is taken by the ten largest.

Participants were included only if at least one PBMC sample before ART initiation and at least two post-ART samples were available. Treatment was received in the United States of America by all participants with HIV. Before DNA extraction, cryopreserved samples of roughly 1-10 million PBMC were thawed and washed. At the time of the earliest PBMC sample, participants with HIV were aged between about 20 and 55 years. Per participant, PBMC samples came from 1-4 timepoints prior to ART initiation and 2-8 timepoints following ART initiation, for a median of 7 samples. For every participant, serial HIV viral load, CD4+ T-cell count, ART history and demographic data were obtained. Using a Qiagen kit on a QIAcube, genomic DNA was extracted from unsorted PBMC, with samples processed in batches of 12. This sample stems from a study of long-term antiretroviral therapy in people with HIV (dated 2022 in TCRdb). At the level of the whole study: The earliest samples were collected approximately a decade before the 2015 WHO recommendation for immediate ART, a period when ART was typically delayed until CD4 counts fell. A retrospective serial study tested whether ART initiation and durable HIV suppression were associated with changes in peripheral blood TRB repertoire composition and diversity. The cohort contributed roughly 190 cryopreserved PBMC samples from 30 to 35 adults with confirmed HIV infection, collected serially over a mean of around 6 years (range 1-12). About 35% of the 30 participants with HIV were female. No cross-contamination during QIAcube processing was seen in test extractions of a monoclonal T-cell line run alongside 25 to 35 polyclonal samples. What the study reported, not specific to this receptor: Because pre-ART samples had limited cell numbers, unsorted PBMC were profiled rather than sorted CD4+ and CD8+ T cells. Starting ART was linked to a significant rise in TRB diversity, yet even after long-term ART the diversity remained significantly lower than in transplant donor controls. Compared with controls, HIV repertoires had narrower CDR3 length ranges, and the network structure pointed to an antigen-experienced repertoire that shifted only slightly toward naive after ART. Expanded TRB clones identified before ART initiation dominated the repertoire at all time points, although this dominance fluctuated and declined in many PLHIV after ART. The samples span the years 2004 to 2017, and the ART regimens used may be less effective than current regimens. Since PBMC availability was limited, sequencing covered only the TCR beta chain, with no alpha chain pairing. Inferences about post-ART repertoire changes were limited because no data were available on ART adherence, viral resistance or therapy changes.

Its CDR3 holds 15 amino acids, cysteine through phenylalanine. Just CDR3 DNA is preserved here, 45 bases in frame from base 1. Sequences MNHEY (CDR1) and SMNVEV (CDR2) are obtained from the germline V gene (reference sequence). Between the V and J ends, shortened by 6 bases and 8 bases respectively, the junction contains 20 bases. Recombination connected TRBV27 to TRBJ2-1, with a tentative D gene TRBD1 over 6 matching bases. Here the sequenced sample was unsorted PBMCs, taken 1.8 years before starting antiretroviral therapy. This TCR came from a woman between 40 and 50 years old with HIV. The nucleotide sequence is given as TGTGCCAGCAGCGGACAGTCAAATCCTGGCGATGAGCAGTTCTTC. The encoded protein is CASSGQSNPGDEQFF.